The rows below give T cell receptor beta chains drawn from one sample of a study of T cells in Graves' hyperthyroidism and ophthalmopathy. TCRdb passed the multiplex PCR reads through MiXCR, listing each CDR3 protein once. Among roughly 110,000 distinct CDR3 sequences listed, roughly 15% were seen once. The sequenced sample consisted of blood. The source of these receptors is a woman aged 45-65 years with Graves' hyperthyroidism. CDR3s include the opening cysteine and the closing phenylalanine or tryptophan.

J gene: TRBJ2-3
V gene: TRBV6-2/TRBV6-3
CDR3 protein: CASSYSNGGSGSDTQYF

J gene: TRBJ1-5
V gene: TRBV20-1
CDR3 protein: CSANKGPGQGASQPQHF

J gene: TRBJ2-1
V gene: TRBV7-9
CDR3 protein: CASSLTSVNEQFF

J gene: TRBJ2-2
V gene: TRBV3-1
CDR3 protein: CASSPGQGAFGKLFF

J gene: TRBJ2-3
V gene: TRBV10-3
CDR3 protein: CAISVTSGREDTQYF

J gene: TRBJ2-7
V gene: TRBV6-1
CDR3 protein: CASSERQAGAYEQYF

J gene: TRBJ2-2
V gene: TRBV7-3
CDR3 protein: CASSWDRGVTGELFF

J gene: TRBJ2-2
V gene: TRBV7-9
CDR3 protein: CASSLIPGELFF

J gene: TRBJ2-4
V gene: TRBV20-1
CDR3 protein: CSAAGFPPNIQYF

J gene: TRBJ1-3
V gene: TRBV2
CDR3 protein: CASTATYGNGNTIYF

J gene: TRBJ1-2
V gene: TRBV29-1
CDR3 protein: CSVLRAGQGKTNYGYTF

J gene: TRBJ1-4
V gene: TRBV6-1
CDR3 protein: CASRHEATNEKLFF

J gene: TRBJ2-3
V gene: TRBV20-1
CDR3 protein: CSVYWGQDTDTQYF

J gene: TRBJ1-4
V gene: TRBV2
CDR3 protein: CASLRDRNNEKLFF

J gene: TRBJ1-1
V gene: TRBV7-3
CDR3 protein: CASSLGPAADTEAFF

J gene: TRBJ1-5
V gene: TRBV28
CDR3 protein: CASSLPWQPQHF

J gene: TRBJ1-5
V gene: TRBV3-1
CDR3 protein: CASSQGQGGNQPQHF

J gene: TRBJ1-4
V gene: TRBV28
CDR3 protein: CAGGLGTGNEKLFF